This paragraph reports one TCR beta chain. This entry comes from a study of long-term antiretroviral therapy in people with HIV. They ran version v3.0 of the immunoSEQ assay at survey level. Generated by immunoSEQ multiplex PCR, the TCRdb table keeps only in-frame clones and is missing some. The table includes roughly 44,000 clones, nearly 95% detected once. Germline V gene data show CDR1 as SGHRS and CDR2 as YFSETQ. There are 14 residues in the CDR3. The V and J ends lost 0 bases and 4 bases respectively, with 10 bases between them. The rearrangement uses TRBV5-1 and TRBJ1-2; D is undetermined. Sequenced here: unsorted PBMCs, sampled 3.7 years after starting antiretroviral therapy. The sequence derives from a woman between 45 and 65 years old with HIV. This CDR3 is CASSLEGQSYGYTF. As DNA, the CDR3 is TGCGCCAGCAGCTTGGAGGGCCAGAGCTATGGCTACACCTTC. Full variable domain (remainder filled in from reference TRBV5-1 and TRBJ1-2): KAGVTQTPRYLIKTRGQQVTLSCSPISGHRSVSWYQQTPGQGLQFLFEYFSETQRNKGNFPGRFSGRQFSNSRSEMNVSTLELGDSALYLCASSLEGQSYGYTFGSGTRLTVV.